The rows below give T cell receptor beta chains drawn from one sample of a study of T cells in Graves' hyperthyroidism and ophthalmopathy. TCRdb reanalysed the multiplex PCR reads using MiXCR and keeps one entry per CDR3 protein. Of 95,000 to 100,000 distinct CDR3 sequences detected, under 65% appear once; the ten largest clones hold about 25%. Sequencing input: blood. These receptors all come from a woman in her thirties or forties with Graves' hyperthyroidism. The CDR3 runs from the conserved cysteine through the conserved F or W. The D gene is left open where the match is weak. Size is stated for part of the rows, as once, few or many counts, or as a class when the clone is expanded.

D	V	size	J	CDR3	DNA
NA	TRBV2	NA	TRBJ2-3	CASTLDREGRGTDTQYF	TGTGCCAGCACCCTCGACAGGGAGGGCAGAGGCACAGATACGCAGTATTTT
NA	TRBV20-1	NA	TRBJ2-6	CSATSRGFSGANVLTF	TGCAGTGCCACTAGCAGGGGATTCTCTGGGGCCAACGTCCTGACTTTC
NA	TRBV2	NA	TRBJ2-5	CASRTEAGTQYF	TGTGCCAGCAGAACCGAGGCAGGGACCCAGTACTTC
NA	TRBV25-1	NA	TRBJ1-2	CASSYHSGGGYTF	TGTGCCAGCAGTTATCACAGCGGTGGAGGCTACACCTTC
TRBD1	TRBV6-4	once	TRBJ1-2	CASSDSGQGFDYTF	TGTGCCAGCAGCGACTCGGGACAGGGCTTCGACTACACCTTC
NA	TRBV20-1	many	TRBJ2-2	CSARRGDALPGELFF	TGCAGTGCTAGAAGGGGGGACGCCTTGCCGGGGGAGCTGTTTTTT
TRBD2	TRBV20-1	many	TRBJ2-5	CSARDWYSGSVLETQYF	TGCAGTGCTAGAGATTGGTATAGCGGGAGTGTATTGGAGACCCAGTACTTC
TRBD1	TRBV7-9	many	TRBJ2-5	CASSQPGGTGEETQYF	TGTGCCAGCAGCCAGCCCGGGGGGACAGGGGAAGAGACCCAGTACTTC
NA	TRBV6-1	NA	TRBJ2-3	CASKGRTDTQYF	TGTGCCAGCAAGGGTCGAACAGATACGCAGTATTTT
NA	TRBV29-1	once	TRBJ1-3	CRPTGNGRNTIYF	TGCAGGCCAACCGGGAACGGGAGAAACACCATATATTTT
NA	TRBV5-5	NA	TRBJ1-1	CASSHSLNTEALF	TGTGCCAGCAGCCATTCCTTGAACACTGAAGCTCTCTTT
NA	TRBV7-2	NA	TRBJ1-5	CASGYQGNRPQHF	TGTGCCAGCGGATATCAGGGGAATCGGCCCCAGCATTTT
TRBD2	TRBV7-2	NA	TRBJ2-7	CASSPNSGSYEQYF	TGTGCCAGCAGCCCGAATAGCGGGAGTTACGAGCAGTACTTC
NA	TRBV7-3	many	TRBJ2-2	CATSLDGGELFF	TGTGCCACCAGCCTAGATGGAGGGGAGCTGTTTTTT
NA	TRBV6-6	many	TRBJ1-1	CASRFRDGNTEAFF	TGTGCCAGCAGATTCCGGGACGGGAACACTGAAGCTTTCTTT
NA	TRBV7-8	many	TRBJ1-1	CASSQVPGGTEAFF	TGTGCCAGCAGCCAAGTTCCGGGGGGCACTGAAGCTTTCTTT